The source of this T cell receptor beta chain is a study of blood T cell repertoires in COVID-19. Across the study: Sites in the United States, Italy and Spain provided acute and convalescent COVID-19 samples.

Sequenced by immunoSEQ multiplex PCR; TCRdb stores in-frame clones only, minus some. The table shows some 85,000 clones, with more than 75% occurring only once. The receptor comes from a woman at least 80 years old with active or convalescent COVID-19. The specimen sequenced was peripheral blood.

The CDR3 DNA is TGCAGCACCTGGACAGGGGGCGTTTCTGACACTGAAGCTTTCTTT. This translates into CSTWTGGVSDTEAFF. The chain joins TRBV29-1 to TRBJ1-1, with 11 bases fitting TRBD1. Trimming at V came to 8 bases and at J to 3 bases, leaving 11 bases not matched to a gene. Germline V CDR1 and CDR2: SQVTM, ANQGSEA. The CDR3 length is 15 residues.